The clone carrying this TCR beta chain was observed at least ten times. Its antigen is undetermined. This entry comes from a study of T-cell reconstitution after alpha-beta-depleted transplantation in children. Study-wide findings and caveats: Surviving recipient T cells and intrathymic progenitors accounted for some patients' high TCRbeta diversity at day 60. At the one-year point after transplant, T-cell counts and TCRbeta diversity were found to come mostly from T cells that had been newly produced. Reportedly, roughly two months post-transplant, alpha-beta T cells arose from several hundred expanded graft clones.

Unique molecular identifiers were used to barcode this TCRbeta library. TCRdb redid the calling of the PCR reads with MiXCR, one entry per CDR3 protein. The sample has about 490,000 distinct CDR3 sequences, about 10% seen once. Trimming took 2 bases from V and 0 from J, leaving 11 bases between them. The germline CDR1 and CDR2 sequences are KGHSH and LQKENI. This CDR3 has 16 residues. This TCR derives from a child aged 2 to 9 with inherited bone marrow failure, due to receive a stem cell transplant. The chain links TRBV18 to TRBJ2-1; D is undetermined. The starting material was PBMCs, obtained before TCRalphabeta/CD19-depleted stem cell transplant. CDR3 nucleotide sequence: TGTGCCAGCTCACCAGGCGGACCGAGCTCCTACAATGAGCAGTTCTTC. Its protein is CASSPGGPSSYNEQFF.